This T cell receptor (beta chain) is drawn from a study of OX40 agonist ivuxolimab in advanced cancers. Study summary: Partial responses were observed in three patients, of whom one had hepatocellular carcinoma and two had cutaneous melanoma. Study-level results: Low normalized T-cell clonal expansion was also seen in some nonresponders.

A note on this clone: The antigen is undetermined.

This table comes from immunoSEQ multiplex PCR, and its TCRdb copy is limited to in-frame clones, with some not included. The table includes about 94,000 clones, 80% to 90% detected once. Sample: CD4+ or CD8+ T cells sorted from blood, taken in a trial of the OX40 agonist ivuxolimab. The receptor was isolated from an adult with an advanced solid tumor such as melanoma, head and neck, liver or kidney cancer.

DNA of the CDR3: TGTGCCAGCAGTGGACGGGGGGCGGCAAAAGCTTTCTTT. Translation gives CASSGRGAAKAFF. J is TRBJ1-1 and V is TRBV25-1; D is possibly TRBD1 (6 bases). The CDR3 consists of 13 residues. Between the trimmed V and J ends, which lost 4 bases and 9 bases, there was a span of 15 bases. The germline CDR1 and CDR2 sequences are MGHDK and SYGVNS.